The clone carrying this TCR beta chain was picked up a small number of times. This entry belongs to a study of patients and donors after allogeneic stem cell transplantation. This CDR3 is 14 amino acids long. In germline, CDR1 is SGHTA, CDR2 FQGNSA. The germline V and J ends were trimmed by 2 bases and 5 bases, with 11 bases remaining between them. TCRdb fed the RT-PCR reads into MiXCR, producing one record per CDR3 protein. The sample consists of roughly 230,000 distinct CDR3 sequences, roughly 15% of them appearing once. The chain has TRBV7-2 and TRBJ2-3; D is undetermined. The sequence was obtained from a human donor who was either an allogeneic HSCT recipient or a stem cell or donor lymphocyte infusion donor (not recorded which). It is not recorded whose cells these are; they may come from a transplant donor. Material: blood, either unsorted or a sorted T cell fraction (not recorded which). The CDR3 nucleotides are TGTGCCAGCAGCTTAATCTTTGGTGGAGATACGCAGTATTTT. It translates to CASSLIFGGDTQYF.